Shown below are 30 T cell receptor beta chains from a single sample sequenced in a study of PD-L1 blockade in urothelial cancer. Using immunoSEQ multiplex PCR, the repertoire was profiled, and TCRdb retains in-frame clones only, with some absent. Of about 72,000 clones in the sample, around 84% were seen once. This specimen was PBMCs, taken around atezolizumab (anti-PD-L1) treatment. The receptors derive from a man in his 70s with urothelial cancer.

This clone showed up just once. The V and J genes are TRBV18 and TRBJ2-5; TRBD1 might be the D (5 bases). CDR3 length: 12 amino acids. V was shortened by 3 bases and J by 4 bases, with 6 bases between the two germline ends. Germline V lookup: CDR1 KGHSH, CDR2 LQKENI. CDR3 nucleotide sequence: TGTGCCAGCTCACCCCAGGGAGAGACCCAGTACTTC. This translates into CASSPQGETQYF.

V is TRBV5-1 and J is TRBJ1-2, with D tentatively TRBD1 (5 bases). This CDR3 comprises 11 residues. Germline values: CDR1 SGHRS, CDR2 YFSETQ. With 0 bases removed from V and 10 bases from J, the gap between germline ends came to 7 bases. As DNA, the CDR3 is TGCGCCAGCAGCTTGGAAGGGGTCTACACCTTC. Residues: CASSLEGVYTF.

V and J are TRBV11-2 and TRBJ2-2, with TRBD1 matching 8 bases. CDR3 length equals 16 residues. Losses at the gene ends were 5 bases for V and 0 bases for J; bases not matched to a gene: 5. Germline V gives CDR1 SGHAT, CDR2 FQNNGV. CDR3: CASSRTGFANTGELFF. As DNA, the CDR3 is TGTGCCAGCAGCAGGACAGGGTTCGCGAACACCGGGGAGCTGTTTTTT.

This chain connects TRBV19 to TRBJ2-1; 8 bases are a match to TRBD1. With 6 bases clipped from V and 5 bases from J, the junction kept 9 bases outside the gene matches. Per the germline V gene, CDR1 is LNHDA and CDR2 is SQIVND (reference sequence). CDR3 length: 15 amino acids. The CDR3 bases are TGTGCCAGTAGCGCGAGGAGACAGGGGAACAATGAGCAGTTCTTC. This sequence encodes CASSARRQGNNEQFF.

The V and J genes are TRBV4-1 and TRBJ2-1; unclear D gene. From germline, CDR1 is MGHRA and CDR2 YSYEKL. The length of the CDR3 is 16 residues. V was cut by 4 bases and J by 0 bases, with 13 bases left in between. CDR3 amino acids: CASSPIPPNSYNEQFF. The CDR3 DNA follows: TGCGCCAGCAGCCCTATCCCCCCTAACTCCTACAATGAGCAGTTCTTC.

V gene TRBV18 combines with J gene TRBJ2-7; 7 bases align to TRBD2. CDR1 and CDR2 (germline): KGHSH, LQKENI. J was trimmed by 5 bases and V by 3 bases; bases with no gene match: 19. The CDR3 is 18 residues long. CDR3 sequence (DNA): TGTGCCAGCTCACCCGTTCCGAGCGGGTCGGCCGGGACTAACGAGCAGTACTTC. This sequence encodes CASSPVPSGSAGTNEQYF.

This clone was counted between two and nine times. The DNA for the CDR3 is TGTGCCAGCGGGCGGGAGCGGGGTCAGCCCCAGCATTTT. It translates to CASGRERGQPQHF. V and J are TRBV6-1 and TRBJ1-5, with unresolved D. The CDR3 runs to 13 residues. The germline gives CDR1 MNHNS, CDR2 SASEGT. V lost 8 bases to trimming and J lost 6 bases, with 14 bases between them.

This chain connects TRBV14 to TRBJ2-4; TRBD1 might be the D (5 bases). The CDR3 is 15 amino acids. V dropped 1 base and J dropped 11 bases, with 18 bases sitting between them. CDR1 is SGHDN and CDR2 is FVKESK in the germline V gene. The CDR3 here is CASSQVGQGFHLQYF. In DNA, the CDR3 is TGTGCCAGCAGCCAAGTCGGGCAGGGTTTTCACCTTCAGTACTTC.

The V call is TRBV7-2, the J call TRBJ2-1, with 8 positions matching TRBD1. Per the germline V gene, CDR1 is SGHTA and CDR2 is FQGNSA. V lost 4 bases and J lost 9; bases outside the gene matches: 8. The CDR3 is made up of 14 amino acids. The CDR3 protein is CASSSWTGNSEQFF. The CDR3 nucleotides are TGTGCCAGCAGCTCCTGGACAGGGAACAGTGAGCAGTTCTTC.

The chain has TRBV7-6 and TRBJ1-4; 8 nucleotides agree with TRBD1. Germline-derived CDR1 and CDR2 are SGHVS and FNYEAQ. This CDR3 has 16 amino acids. J was trimmed by 4 bases and V by 5 bases; bases with no gene match: 9. The CDR3 protein is CASSLGQGLGNEKLFF. The CDR3 DNA reads TGTGCCAGCAGCCTCGGACAGGGCCTGGGTAATGAAAAACTGTTTTTT.

This chain uses TRBV5-4 with TRBJ2-3, with TRBD2 matching 7 bases. The V segment lost 3 bases and the J segment 4 bases; nucleotides outside the gene matches: 8. Germline lookup yields CDR1 SGHNT and CDR2 YYREEE (reference sequence). The CDR3 is 15 amino acids. CDR3 region: CASSWGGGPPDTQYF. The CDR3 DNA is TGTGCCAGCAGCTGGGGGGGAGGGCCCCCAGATACGCAGTATTTT.

V is TRBV5-1 and J is TRBJ1-2; TRBD1 agrees at 9 bases. V shed 4 bases, J shed 5 bases, and the junction held 6 bases outside the gene matches. Looked up from germline, CDR1 is SGHRS and CDR2 is YFSETQ. The CDR3 is 14 residues long. This CDR3 is CASSPGDREYGYTF. The CDR3 bases are TGCGCCAGCAGCCCGGGGGACAGGGAGTATGGCTACACCTTC.

The V call is TRBV9, the J call TRBJ1-2, with D maybe TRBD1 (6 bases). V dropped 0 bases and J dropped 2 bases, with 20 bases sitting between them. Germline CDR1 and CDR2: SGDLS and YYNGEE. This CDR3 has 18 amino acids. The CDR3 reads CASSVDLLYGQPNYGYTF. Here the CDR3 DNA reads TGTGCCAGCAGCGTAGACTTGCTGTACGGACAGCCGAACTATGGCTACACCTTC.

The gene calls are TRBV18 and TRBJ2-7, with 12 bases fitting TRBD2. V shed 3 bases and J 4 bases; nucleotides not matched to a gene: 4. The CDR3 has 15 residues. CDR1 and CDR2 (germline): KGHSH, LQKENI. Here the CDR3 DNA reads TGTGCCAGCTCACCTCCCGGACTAGCGGGGTACGAGCAGTACTTC. It encodes CASSPPGLAGYEQYF.

The table lists this clone with a count of one. The chain is built from TRBV6-1 and TRBJ2-3; 10 bases map to TRBD2. J lost 3 bases, V lost 4 bases, and 4 bases had no gene match. Germline-derived CDR1 and CDR2 are MNHNS and SASEGT. The CDR3 runs to 15 residues. CDR3 protein: CASSASGSGTDTQYF. The CDR3 bases are TGTGCCAGCAGTGCTAGCGGGAGTGGGACAGATACGCAGTATTTT.

The chain employs TRBV6-5 and TRBJ2-5, with 10 bases lining up with TRBD1. Germline CDR1 reads MNHEY; CDR2 reads SVGAGI. The J segment lost 5 bases and the V segment lost 2 bases, leaving 8 bases of the junction unmatched. CDR3 length: 16 amino acids. The CDR3 bases are TGTGCCAGCAGTTACACCGGGACAGGGGTGGTCGAGACCCAGTACTTC. Its protein product is CASSYTGTGVVETQYF.

The V and J genes are TRBV7-3 and TRBJ2-1; maybe TRBD1 (5 bases). The CDR3 runs 15 residues. The V end lost 2 bases, the J end lost 7 bases, and 15 bases lay between the germline ends. CDR1 is SGHTA, CDR2 FQGTGA, per germline. The CDR3 loop reads CASSLGRAGWNEQFF. The CDR3 nucleotides read TGTGCCAGCAGCTTAGGTAGGGCAGGGTGGAATGAGCAGTTCTTC.

The chain carries TRBV5-6 and TRBJ1-2; D is perhaps TRBD1 (5 bases). The CDR3 has 13 amino acids. The V gene's germline CDR1 is SGHDT and CDR2 YYEEEE. V dropped 2 bases and J dropped 4 bases, with 9 bases sitting between them. Here the CDR3 reads CASSLDSFYGYTF. The CDR3 coding sequence is TGTGCCAGCAGCTTAGACAGTTTCTATGGCTACACCTTC.

J is TRBJ2-7 and V is TRBV7-9; no clear D gene. Germline assignment: CDR1 SEHNR and CDR2 FQNEAQ (reference sequence). This CDR3 spans 13 amino acids. Trimming pared 1 base from V and 6 bases from J, leaving 10 bases between. The CDR3 spells CASSLDVRGEQYF. CDR3 DNA sequence: TGTGCCAGCAGCTTAGATGTCCGCGGCGAGCAGTACTTC.

The chain links TRBV5-1 to TRBJ2-1; 9 bases match TRBD2. This CDR3 is 14 amino acids long. V lost 7 bases to trimming and J lost 8 bases; unmatched junction nucleotides: 10. Germline CDR1 SGHRS, CDR2 YFSETQ. The CDR3 protein is CASVPGLAPHEQFF. CDR3 bases: TGCGCCAGCGTACCGGGACTAGCCCCCCATGAGCAGTTCTTC.

The V call is TRBV9, the J call TRBJ2-7, with TRBD2 matching over 11 bases. V trimming: 4 bases; J trimming: 6 bases; junction bases outside the gene matches: 6. Germline CDR1 SGDLS, CDR2 YYNGEE. CDR3 length: 14 amino acids. The CDR3 loop reads CASSPTSGRLEQYF. CDR3 in DNA: TGTGCCAGCAGCCCTACTAGCGGGAGACTCGAGCAGTACTTC.

This clone was observed once. The gene calls are TRBV5-6 and TRBJ2-7, with D possibly being TRBD1 (5 bases). The CDR3 consists of 13 residues. Germline CDR1 and CDR2: SGHDT and YYEEEE. V lost 0 bases, J lost 3 bases, and 7 bases lay in between. Written as DNA, the CDR3 is TGTGCCAGCAGCTTGGGACAGAGCTACGAGCAGTACTTC. It specifies CASSLGQSYEQYF. Drawing the rest from reference TRBV5-6 and TRBJ2-7, the complete variable domain is DAGVTQSPTHLIKTRGQQVTLRCSPKSGHDTVSWYQQALGQGPQFIFQYYEEEERQRGNFPDRFSGHQFPNYSSELNVNALLLGDSALYLCASSLGQSYEQYFGPGTRLTVT.

This clone was counted only a few times. This rearrangement joins TRBV28 to TRBJ2-7; no clear D gene. Trimming stripped 10 bases from V and 5 bases from J, with 12 bases between. Germline V gene lookup returns CDR1 MDHEN and CDR2 SYDVKM. This CDR3 has 11 residues. CDR3 protein: CATAYPHEQYF. Here the CDR3 DNA reads TGTGCCACCGCCTACCCCCACGAGCAGTACTTC. Complete variable domain (other parts from reference TRBV28 and TRBJ2-7): DVKVTQSSRYLVKRTGEKVFLECVQDMDHENMFWYRQDPGLGLRLIYFSYDVKMKEKGDIPEGYSVSREKKERFSLILESASTNQTSMYLCATAYPHEQYFGPGTRLTVT.

The V gene is TRBV6-1, the J gene TRBJ2-7, with D perhaps TRBD2 (5 bases). V gave up 6 bases and J gave up 3 bases, with 18 bases separating them. CDR1 and CDR2 from the germline V gene are MNHNS and SASEGT. CDR3 length equals 15 residues. The CDR3 region has the DNA TGTGCCAGCAGGGTAGCCGGGGTCGGCCTCTACGAGCAGTACTTC. Amino acid sequence: CASRVAGVGLYEQYF.

The V and J genes are TRBV4-2 and TRBJ1-5; 10 bases are shared with TRBD1. The J segment lost 1 base and the V segment lost 4 bases, leaving 7 bases of the junction unmatched. CDR3 size: 17 residues. Per the germline V gene, CDR1 is LGHNA and CDR2 is YNFKEQ. The CDR3 reads CASSPGQGVGSNQPQHF. In nucleotides, the CDR3 is TGTGCCAGCAGCCCCGGACAGGGGGTAGGGAGCAATCAGCCCCAGCATTTT.

The chain has TRBV10-3 and TRBJ2-2; TRBD2 matches at 10 bases. Per the germline V gene, CDR1 is ENHRY and CDR2 is SYGVKD. Losses at the gene ends were 11 bases for V and 5 bases for J; bases not matched to a gene: 5. The CDR3 has 13 residues. The CDR3 nucleotides are TGTGCCTTTCGGACTAGCGGTACCGGGGAGCTGTTTTTT. It specifies CAFRTSGTGELFF.

The rearrangement links TRBV10-3 to TRBJ1-4; TRBD1 might be the D (6 bases). The CDR3 extends over 14 amino acids. The V and J ends lost 10 bases and 3 bases respectively, with 15 bases between them. Germline assignment: CDR1 ENHRY and CDR2 SYGVKD. CDR3 nucleotide sequence: TGTGCCACAAATTCCGGGACACCTAATGAAAAACTGTTTTTT. It translates to CATNSGTPNEKLFF.

This clone was counted a single time. The V gene is TRBV4-1, the J gene TRBJ2-1, with 7 bases identical to TRBD1. The junction had 8 bases not matched to a gene; V was cut back by 4 bases and J by 8 bases. Germline-derived CDR1 and CDR2 are MGHRA and YSYEKL. This CDR3 is 14 amino acids long. CDR3 bases: TGCGCCAGCAGCCCTCGACAGGGCTATCATGAGCAGTTCTTC. Translation gives CASSPRQGYHEQFF.

V and J are TRBV5-4 and TRBJ2-1, with D possibly being TRBD2 (6 bases). There are 15 residues in the CDR3. V was trimmed by 5 bases and J by 7 bases, leaving 19 bases between them. CDR1 is SGHNT, CDR2 YYREEE, per germline (reference sequence). DNA of the CDR3: TGTGCCAGCAGGCGCGGAGGAGGGCCGGGGAATGAGCAGTTCTTC. Residues: CASRRGGGPGNEQFF.

The rearrangement uses TRBV14 and TRBJ2-7; 13 nucleotides align to TRBD2. J gave up 4 bases and V 4 bases, and 13 bases lay outside the gene matches. The CDR3 length is 18 residues. Germline-derived CDR1 and CDR2 are SGHDN and FVKESK. CDR3 in amino acids: CASSPGLAGVAVSYEQYF. The CDR3 DNA follows: TGTGCCAGCAGCCCCGGACTAGCGGGAGTTGCGGTATCTTACGAGCAGTACTTC.